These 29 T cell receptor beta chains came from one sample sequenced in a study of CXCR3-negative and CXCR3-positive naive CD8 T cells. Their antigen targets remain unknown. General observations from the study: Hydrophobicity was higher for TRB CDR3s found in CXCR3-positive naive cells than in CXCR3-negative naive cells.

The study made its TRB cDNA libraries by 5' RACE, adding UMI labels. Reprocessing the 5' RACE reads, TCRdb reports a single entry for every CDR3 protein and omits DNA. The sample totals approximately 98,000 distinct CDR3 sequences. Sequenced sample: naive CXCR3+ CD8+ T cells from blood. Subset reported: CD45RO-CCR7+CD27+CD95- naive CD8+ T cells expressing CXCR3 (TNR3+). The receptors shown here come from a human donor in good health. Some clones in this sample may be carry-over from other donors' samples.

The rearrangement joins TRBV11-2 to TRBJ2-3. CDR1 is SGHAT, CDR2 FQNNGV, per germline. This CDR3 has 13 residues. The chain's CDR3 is CASSPESSDTQYF.

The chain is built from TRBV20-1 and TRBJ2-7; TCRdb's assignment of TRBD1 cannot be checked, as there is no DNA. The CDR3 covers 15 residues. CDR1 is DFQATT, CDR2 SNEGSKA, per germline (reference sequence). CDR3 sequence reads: CSARVQELGVYEQYF.

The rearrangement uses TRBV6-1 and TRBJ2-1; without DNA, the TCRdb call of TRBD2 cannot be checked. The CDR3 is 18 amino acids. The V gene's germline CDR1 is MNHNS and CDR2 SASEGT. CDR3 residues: CASSEPTMSQGDSGEQFF.

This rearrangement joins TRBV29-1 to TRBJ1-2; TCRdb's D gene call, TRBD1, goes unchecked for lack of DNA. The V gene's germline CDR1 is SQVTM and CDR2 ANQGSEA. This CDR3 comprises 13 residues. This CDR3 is CSVPERTGFGYTF.

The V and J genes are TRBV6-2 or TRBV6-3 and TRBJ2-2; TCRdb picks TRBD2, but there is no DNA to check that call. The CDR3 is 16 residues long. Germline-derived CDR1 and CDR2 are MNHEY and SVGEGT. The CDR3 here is CASSPTSGGNTGELFF.

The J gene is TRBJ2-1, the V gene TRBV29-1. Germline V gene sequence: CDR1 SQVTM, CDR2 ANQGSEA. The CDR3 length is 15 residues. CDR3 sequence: CSVGNGPGSYNEQFF.

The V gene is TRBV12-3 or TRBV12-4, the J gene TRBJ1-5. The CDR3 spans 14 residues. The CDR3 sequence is CASSLAGAHQPQHF.

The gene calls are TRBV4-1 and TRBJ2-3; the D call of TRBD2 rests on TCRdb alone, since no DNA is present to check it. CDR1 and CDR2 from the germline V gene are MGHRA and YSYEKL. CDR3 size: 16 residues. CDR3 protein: CASSPRTSGEADTQYF.

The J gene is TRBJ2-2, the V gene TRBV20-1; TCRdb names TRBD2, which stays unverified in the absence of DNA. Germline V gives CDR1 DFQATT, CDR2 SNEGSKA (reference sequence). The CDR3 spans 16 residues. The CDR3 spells CSARDLVKGDTGELFF.

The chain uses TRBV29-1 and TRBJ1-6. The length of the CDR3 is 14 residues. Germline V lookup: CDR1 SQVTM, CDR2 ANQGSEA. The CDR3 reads CSVDGGGDNSPLHF. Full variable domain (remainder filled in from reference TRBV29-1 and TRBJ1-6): SAVISQKPSRDICQRGTSLTIQCQVDSQVTMMFWYRQQPGQSLTLIATANQGSEATYESGFVIDKFPISRPNLTFSTLTVSNMSPEDSSIYLCSVDGGGDNSPLHFGNGTRLTVT.

This chain's CDR3 is CASSLVVTYHSYNEQFF. The rearrangement links TRBV7-9 to TRBJ2-1. The germline gives CDR1 SEHNR, CDR2 FQNEAQ (reference sequence). This CDR3 contains 17 residues.

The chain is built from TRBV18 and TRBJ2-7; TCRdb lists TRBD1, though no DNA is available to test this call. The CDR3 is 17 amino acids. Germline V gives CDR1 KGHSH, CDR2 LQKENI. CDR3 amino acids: CASSPTTLDRGLYEQYF.

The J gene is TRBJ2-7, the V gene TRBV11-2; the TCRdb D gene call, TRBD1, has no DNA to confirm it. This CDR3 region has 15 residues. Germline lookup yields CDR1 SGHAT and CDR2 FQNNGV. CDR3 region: CASSLGQARPYEQYF.

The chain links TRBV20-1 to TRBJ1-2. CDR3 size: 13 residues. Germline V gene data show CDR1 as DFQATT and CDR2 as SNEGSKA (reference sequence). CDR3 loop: CSARDRANYGYTF.

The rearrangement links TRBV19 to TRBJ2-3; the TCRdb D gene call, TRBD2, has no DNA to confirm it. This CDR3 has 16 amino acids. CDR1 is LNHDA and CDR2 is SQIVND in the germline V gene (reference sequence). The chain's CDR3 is CASSATSGGHTDTQYF.

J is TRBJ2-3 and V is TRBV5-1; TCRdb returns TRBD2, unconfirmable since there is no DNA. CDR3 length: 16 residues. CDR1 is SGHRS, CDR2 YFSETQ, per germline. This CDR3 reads CASSLVSASLTDTQYF.

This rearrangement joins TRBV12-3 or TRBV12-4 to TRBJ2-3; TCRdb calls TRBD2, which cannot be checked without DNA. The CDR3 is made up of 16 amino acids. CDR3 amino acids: CASSANLAGGTDTQYF.

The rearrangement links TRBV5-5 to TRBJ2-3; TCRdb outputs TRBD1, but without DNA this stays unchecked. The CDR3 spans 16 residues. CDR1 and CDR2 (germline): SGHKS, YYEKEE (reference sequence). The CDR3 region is CASSLDGGCFTDTQYF.

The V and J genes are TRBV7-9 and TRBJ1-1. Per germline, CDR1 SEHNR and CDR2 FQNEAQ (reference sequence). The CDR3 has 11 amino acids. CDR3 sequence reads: CASSLVAEAFF. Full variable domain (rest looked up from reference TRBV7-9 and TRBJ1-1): DTGVSQNPRHKITKRGQNVTFRCDPISEHNRLYWYRQTLGQGPEFLTYFQNEAQLEKSRLLSDRFSAERPKGSFSTLEIQRTEQGDSAMYLCASSLVAEAFFGQGTRLTVV.

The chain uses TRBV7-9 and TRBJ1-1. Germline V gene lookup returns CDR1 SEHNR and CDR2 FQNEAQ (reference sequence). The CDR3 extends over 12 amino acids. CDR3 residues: CASRRLNTEAFF.

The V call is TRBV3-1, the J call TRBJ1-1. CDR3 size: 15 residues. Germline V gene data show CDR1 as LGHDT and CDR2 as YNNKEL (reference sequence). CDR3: CASSQGRGGGTEAFF.

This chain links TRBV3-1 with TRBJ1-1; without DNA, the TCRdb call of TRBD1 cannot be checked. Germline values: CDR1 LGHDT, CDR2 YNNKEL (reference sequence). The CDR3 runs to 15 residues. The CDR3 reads CASSQRDRLRPEAFF.

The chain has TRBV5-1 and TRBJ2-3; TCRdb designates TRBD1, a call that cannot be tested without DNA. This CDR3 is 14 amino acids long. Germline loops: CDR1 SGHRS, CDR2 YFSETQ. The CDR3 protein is CASSLQGAGDTQYF.

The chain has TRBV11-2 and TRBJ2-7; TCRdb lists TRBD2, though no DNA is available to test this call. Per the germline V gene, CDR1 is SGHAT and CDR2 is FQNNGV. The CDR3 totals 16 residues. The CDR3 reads CASSSLGAGLSYEQYF.

The CDR3 region is CASSFGGSNYGYTF. This chain uses TRBV7-9 with TRBJ1-2; absent DNA, TCRdb's TRBD1 call cannot be checked. The CDR3 has 14 amino acids. Germline loops: CDR1 SEHNR, CDR2 FQNEAQ (reference sequence). Based on the CDR3 plus reference TRBV7-9 and TRBJ1-2, the full variable domain is DTGVSQNPRHKITKRGQNVTFRCDPISEHNRLYWYRQTLGQGPEFLTYFQNEAQLEKSRLLSDRFSAERPKGSFSTLEIQRTEQGDSAMYLCASSFGGSNYGYTFGSGTRLTVV.

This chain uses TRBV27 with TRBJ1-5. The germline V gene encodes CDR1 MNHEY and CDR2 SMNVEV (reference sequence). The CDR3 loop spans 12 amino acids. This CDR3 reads CASSNSNQPQHF.

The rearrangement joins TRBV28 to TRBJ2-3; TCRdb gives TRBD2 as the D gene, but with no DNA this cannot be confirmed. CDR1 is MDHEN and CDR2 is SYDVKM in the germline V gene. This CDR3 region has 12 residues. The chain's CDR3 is CASGPYTDTQYF.

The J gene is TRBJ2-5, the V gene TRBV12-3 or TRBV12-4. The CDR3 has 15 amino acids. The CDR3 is CASSLDGGNQETQYF.

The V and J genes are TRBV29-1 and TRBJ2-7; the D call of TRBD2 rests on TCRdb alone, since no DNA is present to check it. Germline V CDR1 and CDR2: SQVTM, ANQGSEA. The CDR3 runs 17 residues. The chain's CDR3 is CSVVLTTGLAGRNEQYF.